This T cell receptor (beta chain) was found in a study of blood T cells in healthy people across ages. Donation came from healthy Caucasian individuals in Russia who were aged roughly 6 to 95. Remarks on this clonotype: Germline is not matched at one junction end, which may reflect a read error.

The CDR3 extends over 14 amino acids. CDR1 and CDR2 (germline): MNHNS, SASEGT. A J-beta primer mix and a sample-barcoded 5' primer were used in a second PCR of roughly 6 to 11 cycles. TCRdb recomputed calls from the 5' RACE reads with MiXCR, one row per CDR3 protein. The data show approximately 1.5 million distinct CDR3 sequences, with roughly a third seen just once and over 9% held by the top ten. The chain combines TRBV6-1 with TRBJ1-2, with 8 bases identical to TRBD1. Sequenced input: blood. This TCR came from a woman in her twenties or thirties in good health. This CDR3 is CASREDRGWYGYTF. DNA of the CDR3: TGTGCCAGCAGGGAAGACAGGGGATGGTATGGCTACACCTTC.